The source of this T cell receptor (beta chain) is a study of shared clonotypes between healthy human individuals. In germline, CDR1 is SGDLS, CDR2 YYNGEE. CDR3 length equals 15 residues. V was trimmed by 4 bases and J by 2 bases, leaving 15 bases between them. Samples underwent the assay at deep level. The assay was immunoSEQ multiplex PCR, and TCRdb's table has in-frame clones only and misses some. In the table there are more than 900,000 clones, about four fifths of which are singletons. The table lists this clone with a few counts. Material for sequencing was memory CD4+ T cells from PBMCs. Described subset: CD45RA-negative fraction. The genes are TRBV9 and TRBJ2-5; tentative D call: TRBD2 (6 bases). The receptor comes from a man aged 18 to 29 in good health. Some clones in this sample may be carry-over from other donors' samples. The CDR3 bases are TGTGCCAGCAGCCCTCGTAGCGGATGGCAAGAGACCCAGTACTTC. As protein: CASSPRSGWQETQYF.